One sample yielded the 5 T cell receptor beta chains listed below, sequenced in a study of cytomegalovirus exposure and HLA in healthy donors (dated by TCRdb to about 2017). Library preparation used the immunoSEQ multiplex PCR assay. A mixture of 60 forward primers for TCR Vbeta segments and 13 reverse primers for TCR Jbeta segments was used in the multiplex PCR. Imported from immuneACCESS, the table was reduced by TCRdb to in-frame sequences with V and J called. These copies leave out some clones; in studies compared against another copy, an unresolved V gene accounts for under half, and the cause of the remainder is not known. The sample table lists roughly 100,000 clones, roughly 79% of them with a count of one. The biggest ten clones account for roughly 6.2% of the sample. Source material: PBMCs. Receptors originate from a man aged 60 to 69 in good health and CMV-seropositive.

This clone was detected once. The CDR3 DNA sequence: TGTGCCAGCAGCTTACCGGACATAACCTACGAGCAGTACTTC. Residues: CASSLPDITYEQYF. V usage is TRBV7-2 and J usage is TRBJ2-7; D possibly corresponds to TRBD1 (5 bases). Germline loops: CDR1 SGHTA, CDR2 FQGNSA. CDR3 length: 14 residues. The germline V and J ends were trimmed by 2 bases and 2 bases, with 10 bases remaining between them.

The chain carries TRBV7-9 and TRBJ2-7; D gene uncertain. Looked up from germline, CDR1 is SEHNR and CDR2 is FQNEAQ (reference sequence). The CDR3 spans 14 residues. V lost 3 bases and J 2 bases, leaving 11 bases between the germline ends. The CDR3 is CASSFGLTPYEQYF. In DNA form, the CDR3 reads TGTGCCAGCAGCTTCGGTCTCACCCCCTACGAGCAGTACTTC.

This clone appeared a single time. The V call is TRBV6-6, the J call TRBJ1-4; TRBD1 might be the D (6 bases). Trimming removed 4 bases from V and 3 bases from J, with 9 bases in between. CDR3 size: 14 residues. Germline lookup yields CDR1 MNHNY and CDR2 SVGAGI (reference sequence). CDR3 loop: CASSLDSPNEKLFF. CDR3 bases: TGTGCCAGCAGTTTGGACAGCCCTAATGAAAAACTGTTTTTT.

The chain employs TRBV5-6 and TRBJ2-1, with TRBD2 matching 13 bases. Germline V gene sequence: CDR1 SGHDT, CDR2 YYEEEE. V was pared by 4 bases and J by 8 bases, with 6 bases of the junction left unmatched. The CDR3 is 15 amino acids. The CDR3 here is CASSPLAGGHHEQFF. The CDR3 DNA reads as TGTGCCAGCAGCCCACTAGCGGGGGGGCATCATGAGCAGTTCTTC.

The V gene is TRBV18, the J gene TRBJ1-3; 8 nucleotides align to TRBD1. V lost 3 bases and J lost 2; bases outside the gene matches: 3. CDR1 and CDR2 (germline): KGHSH, LQKENI. The length of the CDR3 is 15 residues. The CDR3 protein is CASSPGQGPGNTIYF. The DNA for the CDR3 is TGTGCCAGCTCACCCGGACAGGGACCTGGAAACACCATATATTTT.